The next 13 T cell receptor beta chains were all read from a single sample in a study of T-cell reconstitution after alpha-beta-depleted transplantation in children. It was with unique molecular identifiers that the TCRbeta library was prepared. TCRdb used MiXCR to reprocess the PCR reads, holding one entry per CDR3 protein. The sample lists hundreds of thousands of distinct CDR3 sequences, roughly a tenth occurring once. The input for sequencing was PBMCs from the stem cell graft donor, taken from the stem cell graft. The receptors shown here come from a human donor who donated a stem cell graft to a child with acute myeloid leukemia.

This clonotype has more than one count but fewer than ten. The rearrangement uses TRBV18 and TRBJ2-6; TRBD2 might be the D (6 bases). Trimming pared 0 bases from V and 2 bases from J, leaving 11 bases between. The V gene's germline CDR1 is KGHSH and CDR2 LQKENI. CDR3 length: 17 residues. The CDR3 here is CASSPPEGMAGANVLTF. In nucleotides, the CDR3 is TGTGCCAGCTCACCACCGGAGGGAATGGCTGGGGCCAACGTCCTGACTTTC.

The chain combines TRBV9 with TRBJ2-2; no clear D gene. Germline assignment: CDR1 SGDLS and CDR2 YYNGEE. Deletions cut 0 bases from V and 5 bases from J, with 11 bases between. The CDR3 has 15 amino acids. The DNA for the CDR3 is TGTGCCAGCAGCGTAGTAGGGTCTGTAACCGGGGAGCTGTTTTTT. Its protein product is CASSVVGSVTGELFF.

This clonotype was seen only a few times. The rearrangement uses TRBV7-9 and TRBJ2-7; 10 positions agree with TRBD2. Germline CDR1 SEHNR, CDR2 FQNEAQ (reference sequence). This CDR3 has 16 amino acids. Trimming took 4 bases from V and 4 from J; bases not matched to a gene: 10. The CDR3 DNA follows: TGTGCCAGCAGCTCACAGACTAGCGGGTGGGTGTACGAGCAGTACTTC. The encoded protein is CASSSQTSGWVYEQYF. The whole variable domain, remainder taken from reference TRBV7-9 and TRBJ2-7, is DTGVSQNPRHKITKRGQNVTFRCDPISEHNRLYWYRQTLGQGPEFLTYFQNEAQLEKSRLLSDRFSAERPKGSFSTLEIQRTEQGDSAMYLCASSSQTSGWVYEQYFGPGTRLTVT.

As regards this clonotype: One end of the junction varies from germline; a read error may be responsible. Written as DNA, the CDR3 is TGTGCCAGCAGGCAAGGGACAGGTTTGTCTTTC. It encodes CASRQGTGLSF. This sequence joins TRBV28 and TRBJ2-6, with 8 positions matching TRBD1. Germline values: CDR1 MDHEN, CDR2 SYDVKM. The CDR3 runs 11 residues. Using reference TRBV28 and TRBJ2-6 for the parts outside the CDR3, the full variable domain is DVKVTQSSRYLVKRTGEKVFLECVQDMDHENMFWYRQDPGLGLRLIYFSYDVKMKEKGDIPEGYSVSREKKERFSLILESASTNQTSMYLCASRQGTGLSFGAGSRLTVL.

This clonotype was seen repeatedly, ten times or more. The CDR3 is CASSFASGIFDTQYF. Here the CDR3 DNA reads TGTGCCAGCAGTTTCGCTAGCGGGATTTTCGATACGCAGTATTTT. V is TRBV27 and J is TRBJ2-3; 9 bases agree with TRBD2. CDR3 length: 15 amino acids. Unmatched junction bases numbered 7, after V lost 3 bases and J lost 6 bases. Germline V gene lookup returns CDR1 MNHEY and CDR2 SMNVEV (reference sequence).

In this sample, this clonotype turned up a few times. The rearrangement links TRBV7-9 to TRBJ1-2; 8 bases fit TRBD1. The CDR3 covers 14 residues. V shed 5 bases and J 4 bases; nucleotides not matched to a gene: 6. Germline V gives CDR1 SEHNR, CDR2 FQNEAQ (reference sequence). The CDR3 DNA is TGTGCCAGCAGCCGCGGACAGGGAATCTATGGCTACACCTTC. This gives the protein CASSRGQGIYGYTF. The full variable domain, in which reference TRBV7-9 and TRBJ1-2 provide the parts outside the CDR3, is DTGVSQNPRHKITKRGQNVTFRCDPISEHNRLYWYRQTLGQGPEFLTYFQNEAQLEKSRLLSDRFSAERPKGSFSTLEIQRTEQGDSAMYLCASSRGQGIYGYTFGSGTRLTVV.

This clonotype appeared a few times. The chain recombines TRBV14 with TRBJ2-1; D gene unclear. V shed 1 base and J shed 6 bases, with 13 bases lying between them. The CDR3 covers 15 residues. CDR1 and CDR2 (germline): SGHDN, FVKESK. CDR3 bases: TGTGCCAGCAGCCAAGGGGTGTTTTCCGGCAATGAGCAGTTCTTC. Its protein product is CASSQGVFSGNEQFF.

V and J are TRBV29-1 and TRBJ2-5; 8 nucleotides agree with TRBD2. The CDR3 has 16 amino acids. Germline V gene data show CDR1 as SQVTM and CDR2 as ANQGSEA. Germline trimming cut 4 bases from V and 3 bases from J; bases unmatched to any gene: 13. The CDR3 is CSVVDPRAGVEETQYF. DNA for the CDR3: TGCAGCGTTGTAGACCCTAGAGCGGGAGTAGAAGAGACCCAGTACTTC.

The chain links TRBV7-2 to TRBJ2-7; 11 nucleotides agree with TRBD1. Germline V gene data show CDR1 as SGHTA and CDR2 as FQGNSA. Trimming removed 3 bases from V and 8 bases from J; junction bases left unmatched: 15. This CDR3 has 17 amino acids. CDR3 sequence (DNA): TGTGCCAGCAGCTTGGGCTCGGATCGGACAGGGGGCGTGAAGCAGTACTTC. It yields the protein CASSLGSDRTGGVKQYF.

This clonotype showed up just a few times. The chain carries TRBV28 and TRBJ2-7, with TRBD1 matching over 9 bases. The J segment lost 0 bases and the V segment lost 5 bases, leaving 2 bases of the junction unmatched. The germline V gene has CDR1 MDHEN and CDR2 SYDVKM. This CDR3 region has 14 residues. This chain's CDR3 is CASSLQGASYEQYF. The CDR3, as DNA: TGTGCCAGCAGTCTACAGGGGGCCTCCTACGAGCAGTACTTC.

The chain couples TRBV6-2 or TRBV6-3 to TRBJ1-5; possible D gene TRBD1, 6 bases. Trimming took 4 bases from V and 7 from J, leaving 17 bases between them. The CDR3 consists of 15 residues. Germline CDR1 and CDR2: MNHEY and SVGEGT. CDR3 nucleotide sequence: TGTGCCAGCAGTTCCGGGGCGGACAGTCGGCAGCCCCAGCATTTT. It translates to CASSSGADSRQPQHF.

This clonotype was recorded a few times. The V gene is TRBV12-3 or TRBV12-4, the J gene TRBJ2-1; a weak D match, TRBD2 (5 bases). The CDR3 consists of 13 residues. V was shortened by 8 bases and J by 8 bases, with 16 bases between the two germline ends. The CDR3 spells CASRSEGRDEQFF. The CDR3 nucleotides read TGTGCCAGCCGGTCCGAGGGCCGGGATGAGCAGTTCTTC.

The V and J genes are TRBV9 and TRBJ2-3; D call uncertain. Germline loops: CDR1 SGDLS, CDR2 YYNGEE. Trimming removed 0 bases at V and 2 bases at J, with 13 bases between. The CDR3 is 16 residues long. The chain's CDR3 is CASSVGGLGITDTQYF. CDR3 in DNA: TGTGCCAGCAGCGTAGGGGGATTAGGGATCACAGATACGCAGTATTTT.